Below are 21 T cell receptor beta chains sequenced from a single sample in a study of blood T cell repertoires in COVID-19. Profiled with immunoSEQ multiplex PCR; TCRdb holds only in-frame clones, not every one. This sample has roughly 250,000 clones; about 80% occur once, and the top ten carry about 2%. Material for sequencing was peripheral blood. All receptors derive from a woman at least 80 years old with acute or convalescent COVID-19.

The gene calls are TRBV5-1 and TRBJ1-2, with 7 nucleotides matching TRBD1. J was trimmed by 4 bases and V by 0 bases; bases with no gene match: 6. Looked up from germline, CDR1 is SGHRS and CDR2 is YFSETQ. This CDR3 has 15 amino acids. The CDR3 loop reads CASSLGDRIIYGYTF. Here the CDR3 DNA reads TGCGCCAGCAGCTTGGGGGACAGAATAATCTATGGCTACACCTTC.

The gene calls are TRBV29-1 and TRBJ2-3; D is possibly TRBD2 (5 bases). The CDR3 has 13 amino acids. The V end lost 4 bases, the J end lost 0 bases, and 8 bases lay between the germline ends. Germline V gene sequence: CDR1 SQVTM, CDR2 ANQGSEA. The CDR3: CSVGLPSTDTQYF. The DNA of the CDR3 is TGCAGCGTTGGACTACCGAGCACAGATACGCAGTATTTT.

Written as DNA, the CDR3 is TGTGCCTGGAGTATAGACAGAGATCAGCCCCAGCATTTT. Translating it yields CAWSIDRDQPQHF. The chain combines TRBV30 with TRBJ1-5; a possible D gene is TRBD1 (5 bases). V was pared by 2 bases and J by 5 bases, with 10 bases between. CDR3 length: 13 amino acids. Looked up from germline, CDR1 is GTSNPN and CDR2 is SVGIG (reference sequence).

The chain joins TRBV12-3 or TRBV12-4 to TRBJ1-2; D is uncertain. V gave up 6 bases and J gave up 4 bases, with 12 bases separating them. The CDR3 spans 13 residues. CDR3 amino acids: CASSQTRSYGYTF. The CDR3 nucleotides are TGTGCCAGCAGCCAAACAAGGAGCTATGGCTACACCTTC.

This chain uses TRBV19 with TRBJ1-2, with TRBD1 matching 8 bases. CDR1 LNHDA and CDR2 SQIVND come from the germline V gene (reference sequence). The CDR3 is made up of 14 amino acids. J was trimmed by 8 bases and V by 5 bases; bases with no gene match: 10. The CDR3, as DNA: TGTGCCAGTAGTGACACGGACAGGGTGGGAGGCTACACCTTC. Translating it yields CASSDTDRVGGYTF.

The rearrangement uses TRBV7-2 and TRBJ2-1; D is possibly TRBD2 (6 bases). The CDR3 is 13 amino acids. Trimming pared 1 base from V and 9 bases from J, leaving 10 bases between. The germline gives CDR1 SGHTA, CDR2 FQGNSA. CDR3 DNA sequence: TGTGCCAGCAGCTTAGTGGGACTCCTTGAGCAGTTCTTC. This encodes CASSLVGLLEQFF.

This clone was counted once. The V gene is TRBV29-1, the J gene TRBJ2-3, with D maybe TRBD2 (6 bases). Germline lookup yields CDR1 SQVTM and CDR2 ANQGSEA. The length of the CDR3 is 15 residues. V gave up 8 bases and J gave up 3 bases, with 21 bases separating them. In nucleotides, the CDR3 is TGCAGCACAACGGGAGTCGGGTATCAAACAGATACGCAGTATTTT. This translates into CSTTGVGYQTDTQYF.

This sequence joins TRBV6-2 or TRBV6-3 and TRBJ1-1; 8 positions agree with TRBD1. The CDR3 contains 15 residues. V lost 4 bases, J lost 1 base, and 5 bases stayed unmatched. Germline V gives CDR1 MNHEY, CDR2 SVGEGT. CDR3 bases: TGTGCCAGCAGTTCCTGGGACAGGACGAACACTGAAGCTTTCTTT. Protein product: CASSSWDRTNTEAFF.

The sample holds a few counts of this clone. The gene calls are TRBV5-8 and TRBJ2-5, with 8 nucleotides matching TRBD2. Germline V gene sequence: CDR1 SGHTS, CDR2 YDEGEE. CDR3 length: 16 amino acids. V gave up 4 bases and J gave up 1 base; unmatched junction bases: 9. CDR3 in amino acids: CASSPRKSGGQETQYF. The CDR3, as DNA: TGTGCCAGCAGCCCTAGGAAAAGCGGGGGCCAAGAGACCCAGTACTTC.

J is TRBJ1-2 and V is TRBV18; 8 nucleotides agree with TRBD1. The CDR3 covers 16 residues. J lost 6 bases, V lost 6 bases, and 15 bases had no gene match. Looked up from germline, CDR1 is KGHSH and CDR2 is LQKENI. The CDR3: CASSERPGTGDHGYTF. The CDR3 nucleotides are TGTGCCAGCTCGGAACGGCCGGGGACAGGAGACCATGGCTACACCTTC.

J is TRBJ1-2 and V is TRBV7-9; D not certain. Germline loops: CDR1 SEHNR, CDR2 FQNEAQ (reference sequence). The CDR3 is 13 amino acids. V was clipped by 5 bases and J by 7 bases, with 14 bases between them. CDR3: CASSLDTRGGYTF. The CDR3 DNA sequence: TGTGCCAGCAGCCTAGATACGCGCGGTGGCTACACCTTC. Together with reference TRBV7-9 and TRBJ1-2, the CDR3 gives the full variable domain: DTGVSQNPRHKITKRGQNVTFRCDPISEHNRLYWYRQTLGQGPEFLTYFQNEAQLEKSRLLSDRFSAERPKGSFSTLEIQRTEQGDSAMYLCASSLDTRGGYTFGSGTRLTVV.

This sequence joins TRBV4-2 and TRBJ2-3; 11 bases map to TRBD2. V shed 4 bases and J 3 bases; nucleotides not matched to a gene: 6. Germline CDR1 LGHNA, CDR2 YNFKEQ. This CDR3 is built from 16 residues. This CDR3 reads CASSPSSGGATDTQYF. The CDR3 DNA reads TGTGCCAGCAGCCCAAGTAGCGGGGGGGCAACAGATACGCAGTATTTT.

The CDR3 DNA follows: TGTGCCAGCAGTTCAACAGGGGGCGGAGAGACCCAGTACTTC. It encodes CASSSTGGGETQYF. V and J are TRBV6-2 or TRBV6-3 and TRBJ2-5; 9 bases match TRBD1. The V and J ends lost 4 bases and 4 bases, in that order; junction bases with no gene match: 4. The germline gives CDR1 MNHEY, CDR2 SVGEGT. The length of the CDR3 is 14 residues.

The rearrangement links TRBV4-1 to TRBJ1-4; tentative D call: TRBD1 (6 bases). V lost 4 bases and J lost 7, with 16 bases in between. The CDR3 spans 15 residues. CDR1 MGHRA and CDR2 YSYEKL come from the germline V gene. In DNA, the CDR3 is TGCGCCAGCAGCCGGTCTGGTACAGGGAGTGAAAAACTGTTTTTT. As protein: CASSRSGTGSEKLFF.

The gene calls are TRBV20-1 and TRBJ2-7; 7 nucleotides match TRBD1. Trimming removed 4 bases from V and 6 bases from J; junction bases left unmatched: 3. In germline, CDR1 is DFQATT, CDR2 SNEGSKA (reference sequence). CDR3 length equals 11 residues. CDR3 coding DNA: TGCAGTGCTAAAGGACAGGCCGAGCAGTACTTC. Residues: CSAKGQAEQYF.

This clone has a single count. The chain employs TRBV6-6 and TRBJ2-7; 9 bases agree with TRBD1. The V and J ends lost 2 bases and 4 bases, in that order; junction bases with no gene match: 3. Germline CDR1 MNHNY, CDR2 SVGAGI (reference sequence). The CDR3 is 14 residues long. The CDR3 loop is CASSYRDREYEQYF. For the CDR3, the DNA is TGTGCCAGCAGTTACCGGGACAGGGAGTACGAGCAGTACTTC.

The V call is TRBV18, the J call TRBJ2-5; a weak D match, TRBD1 (6 bases). The CDR3 has 16 amino acids. V was clipped by 4 bases and J by 1 base, with 16 bases between them. Germline V CDR1 and CDR2: KGHSH, LQKENI. The CDR3, as DNA: TGTGCCAGCTCACGCCCCCTTACAGGGCGCCAAGAGACCCAGTACTTC. This translates into CASSRPLTGRQETQYF.

The genes are TRBV11-2 and TRBJ2-1, with D possibly matching TRBD1 (5 bases). The CDR3 extends over 15 amino acids. Deletions cut 5 bases from V and 14 bases from J, with 25 bases between. Germline CDR1 reads SGHAT; CDR2 reads FQNNGV. This CDR3 is CASSLNLGAASRKFF. The CDR3 nucleotides read TGTGCCAGCAGCCTTAACCTTGGGGCAGCTTCAAGGAAGTTCTTC.

In this sample, this clone turned up a few times. The rearrangement uses TRBV7-2 and TRBJ1-6; D is unresolved. Germline values: CDR1 SGHTA, CDR2 FQGNSA. Between the trimmed V and J ends, which lost 4 bases and 7 bases, there was a span of 14 bases. The CDR3 runs 15 residues. Written as DNA, the CDR3 is TGTGCCAGCAGCTCCCGAGAGGCTACCAATTCACCCCTCCACTTT. Translation gives CASSSREATNSPLHF.

The chain links TRBV11-3 to TRBJ1-6, with 9 bases identical to TRBD1. The length of the CDR3 is 17 residues. V trimming: 0 bases; J trimming: 7 bases; junction bases outside the gene matches: 7. From germline, CDR1 is SGHNT and CDR2 YENEEA. The CDR3: CASSLDAGTGRNSPLHF. CDR3 coding DNA: TGTGCCAGCAGCTTAGATGCCGGGACAGGGCGGAATTCACCCCTCCACTTT.

The rearrangement joins TRBV6-6 to TRBJ1-2, with a tentative D call TRBD1 (6 bases). The CDR3 totals 14 residues. Looked up from germline, CDR1 is MNHNY and CDR2 is SVGAGI (reference sequence). V lost 0 bases and J 6 bases, leaving 11 bases between the germline ends. The DNA for the CDR3 is TGTGCCAGCAGTTACTCGAGACAGGCGGATGGCTACACCTTC. Translation gives CASSYSRQADGYTF.